This T cell receptor (beta chain) derives from a study of T cell responses to AZD1222 COVID-19 vaccine. Regarding the study as a whole: Increases in Spike-specific TCR breadth and depth were seen after two AZD1222 doses. None of the repertoires were sampled until the peak T cell response had passed. Spike-wide coverage was observed for vaccine-associated CD4 TCRs, with dominant responses at 160-218 and 743-854. Just a handful of AZD1222 recipients tested seropositive at baseline.

In regard to this clone: Its antigen remains unidentified.

Here immunoSEQ multiplex PCR was the method, and the copy in TCRdb shows in-frame clones only, minus some. The sample carries approximately 150,000 clones, 92% recorded once. V lost 3 bases, J lost 6 bases, and 18 bases lay in between. Germline loops: CDR1 MNHEY, CDR2 SMNVEV (reference sequence). This CDR3 spans 17 amino acids. The rearrangement joins TRBV27 to TRBJ1-6; D possibly corresponds to TRBD1 (5 bases). The receptor's source is an adult who received the AZD1222 COVID-19 vaccine. This sample comprised peripheral blood, obtained 28 days after the second AZD1222 dose. Here the CDR3 DNA reads TGTGCCAGCAGTTTTACCGGGACCACTCCCGTTAATTCACCCCTCCACTTT. Translating gives CASSFTGTTPVNSPLHF.